The 26 T cell receptor beta chains below were found in one sample sequenced in a study of T cell responses to AZD1222 COVID-19 vaccine. Here immunoSEQ multiplex PCR was the method, and the copy in TCRdb shows in-frame clones only, minus some. The top ten hold roughly 5.5% of the sample, which has 150,000 to 200,000 clones, 88% seen once. The sample consisted of peripheral blood, taken on day 0 of AZD1222 vaccination. The receptors stem from an adult in good health.

The chain has TRBV28 and TRBJ2-3; the match to TRBD2 covers 12 bases. Germline CDR1 reads MDHEN; CDR2 reads SYDVKM. Trimming cost V 5 bases and J 2 bases; bases outside gene matches: 2. The CDR3 loop spans 15 amino acids. The CDR3 nucleotides read TGTGCCAGCAGTGGACTAGCGGGATTCACAGATACGCAGTATTTT. Amino acids: CASSGLAGFTDTQYF.

The rearrangement joins TRBV10-3 to TRBJ2-5; 7 bases line up with TRBD1. The germline gives CDR1 ENHRY, CDR2 SYGVKD. The length of the CDR3 is 16 residues. The J segment lost 1 base and the V segment lost 0 bases, leaving 5 bases of the junction unmatched. This chain's CDR3 is CAISESLQGLQETQYF. CDR3 DNA: TGTGCCATCAGTGAGTCACTACAGGGGCTCCAAGAGACCCAGTACTTC.

CDR3 protein: CASSPMDRDCQPQHF. CDR3 DNA: TGCGCCAGCAGTCCTATGGACAGGGATTGTCAGCCCCAGCATTTT. This chain links TRBV23-1 with TRBJ1-5, with 8 bases fitting TRBD1. TRBV23-1 belongs to the ORF category, with a function that is uncertain. This CDR3 has 15 residues. V was clipped by 4 bases and J by 6 bases; unmatched bases: 8.

The gene calls are TRBV18 and TRBJ1-2; no definite D call. The V end lost 2 bases, the J end lost 2 bases, and 12 bases lay between the germline ends. Germline V CDR1 and CDR2: KGHSH, LQKENI. This CDR3 has 15 residues. The CDR3 DNA reads TGTGCCAGCTCACCAGATGGAGGGCCCAACTATGGCTACACCTTC. It yields the protein CASSPDGGPNYGYTF.

This chain joins TRBV18 and TRBJ2-1; D uncertain. V lost 3 bases, J lost 0 bases, and 3 bases lay in between. Germline-derived CDR1 and CDR2 are KGHSH and LQKENI. The CDR3 is made up of 13 amino acids. The CDR3 coding sequence is TGTGCCAGCTCACCGAGCTCCTACAATGAGCAGTTCTTC. Protein sequence: CASSPSSYNEQFF.

The chain uses TRBV6-4 and TRBJ2-1, with 9 bases lining up with TRBD1. V was clipped by 5 bases and J by 4 bases; unmatched bases: 6. This CDR3 has 15 residues. Germline assignment: CDR1 MRHNA and CDR2 SNTAGT. CDR3 loop: CASSQQGAVYNEQFF. The CDR3 DNA reads TGTGCCAGCAGTCAACAGGGGGCGGTTTACAATGAGCAGTTCTTC.

The J gene is TRBJ1-2, the V gene TRBV28; TRBD1 agrees at 8 bases. CDR3 length: 16 residues. V gave up 7 bases and J gave up 8 bases; unmatched junction bases: 18. From germline, CDR1 is MDHEN and CDR2 SYDVKM. The CDR3 is CASIPRTGRKVSGYTF. CDR3 coding DNA: TGTGCCAGCATCCCCCGGACAGGGAGAAAAGTGTCCGGCTACACCTTC.

V is TRBV28 and J is TRBJ1-1; D is possibly TRBD1 (5 bases). This CDR3 spans 13 amino acids. The V gene's germline CDR1 is MDHEN and CDR2 SYDVKM. V lost 2 bases and J lost 7, with 11 bases in between. This chain's CDR3 is CASSLQHRSEAFF. In DNA, the CDR3 is TGTGCCAGCAGTTTACAGCACAGGAGTGAAGCTTTCTTT.

This clone has more than one count but fewer than ten. V gene TRBV18 combines with J gene TRBJ1-2, with D uncertain. CDR3 length equals 14 residues. Trimming removed 2 bases from V and 0 bases from J, with 7 bases in between. CDR1 is KGHSH and CDR2 is LQKENI in the germline V gene. In nucleotides, the CDR3 is TGTGCCAGCTCACCAGATAACACTAACTATGGCTACACCTTC. This sequence encodes CASSPDNTNYGYTF.

This clone has only one observation. The chain recombines TRBV5-4 with TRBJ2-1; TRBD1 agrees at 9 bases. CDR1 and CDR2 from the germline V gene are SGHNT and YYREEE (reference sequence). The trim removed 1 base at V and 6 bases at J, leaving 2 bases unmatched. The CDR3 spans 14 residues. Here the CDR3 reads CASSLTGGRNEQFF. The DNA of the CDR3 is TGTGCCAGCAGCTTGACAGGGGGCCGCAATGAGCAGTTCTTC.

V usage is TRBV6-6 and J usage is TRBJ1-2; TRBD1 matches 10 bases. Germline values: CDR1 MNHNY, CDR2 SVGAGI (reference sequence). The CDR3 is 16 residues long. V lost 5 bases, J lost 3 bases, and 9 bases stayed unmatched. DNA of the CDR3: TGTGCCAGCAGTCATCGGGACAGGGGAGGTGACTATGGCTACACCTTC. It specifies CASSHRDRGGDYGYTF.

The CDR3 loop is CASSQDEGPDYGYTF. The CDR3 DNA follows: TGCGCCAGCAGCCAAGATGAGGGTCCGGACTATGGCTACACCTTC. The genes are TRBV4-1 and TRBJ1-2; D gene unclear. The V gene's germline CDR1 is MGHRA and CDR2 YSYEKL. There are 15 residues in the CDR3. V shed 0 bases and J shed 3 bases, with 11 bases lying between them.

This clone appeared once. J is TRBJ1-1 and V is TRBV5-1; the D gene is possibly TRBD1 (5 bases). This CDR3 is built from 14 residues. CDR1 is SGHRS and CDR2 is YFSETQ in the germline V gene. The V and J ends lost 0 bases and 4 bases respectively, with 10 bases between them. DNA of the CDR3: TGCGCCAGCAGCTTGGGGGGGTATCCCACTGAAGCTTTCTTT. Its translation: CASSLGGYPTEAFF. Full variable domain (missing parts from reference TRBV5-1 and TRBJ1-1): KAGVTQTPRYLIKTRGQQVTLSCSPISGHRSVSWYQQTPGQGLQFLFEYFSETQRNKGNFPGRFSGRQFSNSRSEMNVSTLELGDSALYLCASSLGGYPTEAFFGQGTRLTVV.

This chain links TRBV6-1 with TRBJ1-2; D is possibly TRBD1 (6 bases). V lost 1 base, J lost 0 bases, and 9 bases lay in between. The germline V gene encodes CDR1 MNHNS and CDR2 SASEGT. The CDR3 is made up of 15 amino acids. The CDR3 region has the DNA TGTGCCAGCAGTGAAGGCGGGGGGCCTAACTATGGCTACACCTTC. Translated: CASSEGGGPNYGYTF.

V usage is TRBV28 and J usage is TRBJ2-3; D assignment may be TRBD1 or TRBD2 (5 bases each). The CDR3 runs to 12 residues. V shed 4 bases and J shed 10 bases, with 12 bases lying between them. Germline V CDR1 and CDR2: MDHEN, SYDVKM. CDR3 in DNA: TGTGCCAGCAGTTCCATCGGGACCCCGCAGTATTTT. Its protein is CASSSIGTPQYF.

The V gene is TRBV6-1, the J gene TRBJ1-4; D remains ambiguous. V was clipped by 0 bases and J by 0 bases, with 14 bases between them. CDR1 and CDR2 (germline): MNHNS, SASEGT. The CDR3 contains 18 residues. The CDR3 spells CASSEAANSRATNEKLFF. In nucleotides, the CDR3 is TGTGCCAGCAGTGAAGCGGCGAACTCTAGAGCAACTAATGAAAAACTGTTTTTT.

This chain joins TRBV28 and TRBJ2-7; TRBD1 agrees at 8 bases. V lost 8 bases to trimming and J lost 5 bases; unmatched junction nucleotides: 11. CDR3 length equals 14 residues. Germline values: CDR1 MDHEN, CDR2 SYDVKM. The CDR3 sequence is CASGSRTGKDEQYF. The CDR3 coding sequence is TGTGCCAGCGGCTCCCGGACAGGGAAGGACGAGCAGTACTTC.

The V call is TRBV11-2, the J call TRBJ2-1; either TRBD1 or TRBD2 may fit D (5 bases each). Trimming stripped 6 bases from V and 4 bases from J, with 16 bases between. The CDR3 is made up of 15 amino acids. Germline loops: CDR1 SGHAT, CDR2 FQNNGV. The CDR3 is CASSSRDRMYNEQFF. In nucleotides, the CDR3 is TGTGCCAGCAGTTCCCGGGACCGTATGTACAATGAGCAGTTCTTC.

This chain uses TRBV5-1 with TRBJ1-1; 7 positions match TRBD1. The CDR3 runs 16 residues. Germline values: CDR1 SGHRS, CDR2 YFSETQ. J gave up 2 bases and V 1 base, and 8 bases lay outside the gene matches. The chain's CDR3 is CASSLPIDRANTEAFF. CDR3 bases: TGCGCCAGCAGCTTGCCTATCGACAGGGCAAACACTGAAGCTTTCTTT.

The V gene is TRBV10-3, the J gene TRBJ2-7; TRBD1 agrees at 7 bases. The CDR3 totals 14 residues. From germline, CDR1 is ENHRY and CDR2 SYGVKD. V gave up 4 bases and J gave up 0 bases; unmatched junction bases: 3. The CDR3, as DNA: TGTGCCATCAGTGGACAGGGCGACTCCTACGAGCAGTACTTC. Protein product: CAISGQGDSYEQYF.

The V gene is TRBV11-3, the J gene TRBJ2-3; 9 nucleotides agree with TRBD2. CDR1 is SGHNT, CDR2 YENEEA, per germline. Losses at the gene ends were 1 base for V and 3 bases for J; bases not matched to a gene: 8. The CDR3 runs to 17 residues. CDR3 coding DNA: TGTGCCAGCAGCTTAGGGAGGGGACTAGCATTTACAGATACGCAGTATTTT. Protein sequence: CASSLGRGLAFTDTQYF.

CDR3 coding DNA: TGTGCCAGTAGTATAGAATCCAGGTCGCCCCAGCATTTT. Translating gives CASSIESRSPQHF. The chain employs TRBV19 and TRBJ1-5, with D uncertain. The V end lost 0 bases, the J end lost 9 bases, and 9 bases lay between the germline ends. Germline-derived CDR1 and CDR2 are LNHDA and SQIVND (reference sequence). The length of the CDR3 is 13 residues.

J is TRBJ2-5 and V is TRBV5-6; D is possibly TRBD2 (6 bases). CDR1 is SGHDT and CDR2 is YYEEEE in the germline V gene. Trimming left V 4 bases short and J 3 bases short, with 13 bases between. This CDR3 contains 14 residues. The CDR3: CASSASGVKETQYF. DNA for the CDR3: TGTGCCAGCAGCGCCTCGGGAGTAAAAGAGACCCAGTACTTC.

In its sample, this clone was seen once. The chain has TRBV19 and TRBJ1-5, with 9 bases fitting TRBD1. The CDR3 is 14 amino acids. Germline V CDR1 and CDR2: LNHDA, SQIVND (reference sequence). Trimming at V came to 6 bases and at J to 6 bases, leaving 6 bases not matched to a gene. The CDR3 nucleotides read TGTGCCAGTAGACTACAGGGGGCGACTCAGCCCCAGCATTTT. Protein: CASRLQGATQPQHF. Based on the CDR3 plus reference TRBV19 and TRBJ1-5, the full variable domain is DGGITQSPKYLFRKEGQNVTLSCEQNLNHDAMYWYRQDPGQGLRLIYYSQIVNDFQKGDIAEGYSVSREKKESFPLTVTSAQKNPTAFYLCASRLQGATQPQHFGDGTRLSIL.

The rearrangement links TRBV7-9 to TRBJ1-4; 8 nucleotides align to TRBD1. CDR3 size: 14 residues. CDR1 is SEHNR, CDR2 FQNEAQ, per germline (reference sequence). V lost 3 bases and J lost 8; bases outside the gene matches: 5. Here the CDR3 DNA reads TGTGCCAGCAGCTTCAGGGGGCTCGGAGAAAAACTGTTTTTT. It translates to CASSFRGLGEKLFF.

The chain combines TRBV28 with TRBJ2-5; TRBD1 matches at 7 bases. Trimming removed 5 bases from V and 1 base from J; junction bases left unmatched: 1. The CDR3 runs to 13 residues. CDR1 and CDR2 (germline): MDHEN, SYDVKM. CDR3 sequence: CASSDRVQETQYF. As DNA, the CDR3 is TGTGCCAGCAGTGACAGGGTCCAAGAGACCCAGTACTTC. The full variable domain, completed using reference TRBV28 and TRBJ2-5, is DVKVTQSSRYLVKRTGEKVFLECVQDMDHENMFWYRQDPGLGLRLIYFSYDVKMKEKGDIPEGYSVSREKKERFSLILESASTNQTSMYLCASSDRVQETQYFGPGTRLLVL.